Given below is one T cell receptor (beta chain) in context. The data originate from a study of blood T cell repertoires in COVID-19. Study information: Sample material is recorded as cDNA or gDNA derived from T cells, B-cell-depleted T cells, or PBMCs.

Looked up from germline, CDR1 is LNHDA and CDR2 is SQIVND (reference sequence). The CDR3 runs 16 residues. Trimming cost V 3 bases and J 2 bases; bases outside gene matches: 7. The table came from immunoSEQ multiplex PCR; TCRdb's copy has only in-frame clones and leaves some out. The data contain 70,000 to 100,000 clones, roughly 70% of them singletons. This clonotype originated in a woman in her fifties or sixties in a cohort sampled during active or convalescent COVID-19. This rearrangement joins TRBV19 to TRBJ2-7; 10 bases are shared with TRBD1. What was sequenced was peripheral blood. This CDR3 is CASSIGGQGLPYEQYF. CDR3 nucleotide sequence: TGTGCCAGTAGTATTGGGGGACAGGGGCTCCCCTACGAGCAGTACTTC.